These T cell receptor beta chains were read from a single sample in a study of blood T cell repertoires in COVID-19. The method was immunoSEQ multiplex PCR; TCRdb's version includes in-frame clones alone and lacks a portion of them. This table holds 140,000 to 150,000 clones, 87% found once. The sequenced material came from PBMCs or T cells enriched from blood (not recorded which). The receptors come from a man between 60 and 75 years old who had recovered from COVID-19. The CDR3 runs from the conserved cysteine through the conserved F or W. D genes are given only for firm matches. Rows may omit the clone size; those that give it use once, few, many or a size class.

>.|TRBD2|TRBJ2-7|13|TRBV12-3/TRBV12-4
TGTGCCAGCAGTACTGGACTAGCTTACGAGCAGTACTTC
CASSTGLAYEQYF
>.|TRBD1|TRBJ2-2|15|TRBV11-1
TGTGCCAGCAGCCACCGGGACAGTTACACCGGGGAGCTGTTTTTT
CASSHRDSYTGELFF
>few|TRBD1|TRBJ1-1|13|TRBV7-9
TGTGCCAGCAGCGCTGGGACAGGGGGGGAAGCTTTCTTT
CASSAGTGGEAFF
>.|TRBD2|TRBJ2-3|15|TRBV5-6
TGTGCCAGCAGCTTTAGCGGGACTAGCACAGATACGCAGTATTTT
CASSFSGTSTDTQYF
>.|.|TRBJ1-5|13|TRBV18
TGTGCCAGCTCCGGCCAGGGCACTCAGCCCCAGCATTTT
CASSGQGTQPQHF
>.|TRBD2|TRBJ2-1|17|TRBV9
TGTGCCAGCAGCGTAGGTTTAGCGGGAGTGGGGGACAATGAGCAGTTCTTC
CASSVGLAGVGDNEQFF
>.|.|TRBJ2-7|14|TRBV5-1
TGCGCCAGCAGCTTGGGTCCCGACAGTTACGAGCAGTACTTC
CASSLGPDSYEQYF
>.|.|TRBJ1-1|13|TRBV2
TGTGCCAGCAGCGTCCAGGGTAACACTGAAGCTTTCTTT
CASSVQGNTEAFF
>.|.|TRBJ2-2|14|TRBV7-8
TGTGCCAGCAGCTTACTATCCCTTCCCGGGGAGCTGTTTTTT
CASSLLSLPGELFF
>.|TRBD1|TRBJ1-1|13|TRBV13
TGTGCCAGCAGCCGCGGGACAGTCGCTGAAGCTTTCTTT
CASSRGTVAEAFF
>.|TRBD1|TRBJ1-2|13|TRBV6-1
TGTGCCAGCAGTGAACAGGGGGCGAGAGGCTACACCTTC
CASSEQGARGYTF
>.|TRBD2|TRBJ2-1|15|TRBV6-5
TGTGCCAGCACCGCGGGACTAGCGGGCCTCAATGAGCAGTTCTTC
CASTAGLAGLNEQFF
>.|.|TRBJ2-3|14|TRBV2
TGTGCCAGCAGTGAAGTTGGGGGGTTCGCTACGCAGTATTTT
CASSEVGGFATQYF
>.|TRBD2|TRBJ2-4|14|TRBV29-1
TGCAGCGTTGGCCCTACTAGCGCGGAAAACATTCAGTACTTC
CSVGPTSAENIQYF
>once|.|TRBJ1-2|12|TRBV19
TGTGCCAGTACTGCGACAAACTATGGCTACACCTTC
CASTATNYGYTF
>.|TRBD1|TRBJ1-5|16|TRBV24-1
TGTGCCACCAGTGATGGCCGGACAGGCAGAAATCAGCCCCAGCATTTT
CATSDGRTGRNQPQHF
>.|TRBD1|TRBJ1-5|15|TRBV30
TGTGCCTGGAGATACGGAGGGACAGTTAATCAGCCCCAGCATTTT
CAWRYGGTVNQPQHF
>.|TRBD1|TRBJ1-1|14|TRBV7-7
TGTGCTAGCAGCCCGGACAGGCTGAACACTGAAGCTTTCTTT
CASSPDRLNTEAFF
>.|.|TRBJ1-4|15|TRBV4-1
TGCGCCAGCAGCCAAAGGGGTATGACTAATGAAAAACTGTTTTTT
CASSQRGMTNEKLFF
>.|.|TRBJ1-3|14|TRBV30
TGTGCCTGGAGTCCCGTCGGCAGGGGAAACACCATATATTTT
CAWSPVGRGNTIYF
>.|.|TRBJ2-1|16|TRBV11-2
TGTGCCAGCAGCTTAGAGTTCGGAGGCTCCTACAATGAGCAGTTCTTC
CASSLEFGGSYNEQFF
>few|TRBD2|TRBJ2-1|16|TRBV6-4
TGTGCCAGCAGTGTAGTAGCGGGAGGGGCCTACAATGAGCAGTTCTTC
CASSVVAGGAYNEQFF
>once|.|TRBJ2-3|16|TRBV28
TGTGCCAGCAGTACCCGGGCAGGGTCGTACACAGATACGCAGTATTTT
CASSTRAGSYTDTQYF
>.|.|TRBJ1-2|16|TRBV21-1
TGTGCCAGCAGCTTCGGTTATCTGGGAGGGGGGTTCGGCTACACCTTC
CASSFGYLGGGFGYTF
>.|.|TRBJ2-3|14|TRBV11-2
TGTGCCAGCAGCTTAGATGACTTCACAGATACGCAGTATTTT
CASSLDDFTDTQYF
>.|TRBD2|TRBJ2-1|15|TRBV18
TGTGCCAGCTCACCATTCCTAGCGGGGGAGAATGAGCAGTTCTTC
CASSPFLAGENEQFF
>.|.|TRBJ1-6|16|TRBV9
TGTGCCAGCAGCGGATACCTGCAGGGGAGTAATTCACCCCTCCACTTT
CASSGYLQGSNSPLHF
>.|.|TRBJ2-2|14|TRBV19
TGTGCCAGTAGTATAGAGAATCTGAGCGGGGAGCTGTTTTTT
CASSIENLSGELFF
>.|TRBD1|TRBJ1-2|13|TRBV19
TGTGCCAGTAGTCCGGGACAGGGTGGTGGCTACACCTTC
CASSPGQGGGYTF
>.|.|TRBJ2-1|14|TRBV27
TGTGCCAGCAGTTTATCGTGGGGGGGGACAACCCAGTTCTTC
CASSLSWGGTTQFF
>.|.|TRBJ1-5|14|TRBV28
TGTGCCAGCACCACAGAGAATAGCAATCAGCCCCAGCATTTT
CASTTENSNQPQHF
>.|TRBD1|TRBJ1-6|14|TRBV19
TGTGCCAGTAGTACTGTAACAGGGGATTCACCCCTCCACTTT
CASSTVTGDSPLHF
>.|.|TRBJ1-6|17|TRBV4-1
TGCGCCAGCAGCCAACAACCAGCGGGGGGTATTAGTTCACCCCTCCACTTT
CASSQQPAGGISSPLHF
>few|.|TRBJ2-7|13|TRBV11-2
TGTGCCAGCAGCTTTTTCCAGGTGTGGGAGCAGTACTTC
CASSFFQVWEQYF
>.|TRBD1|TRBJ1-6|15|TRBV7-9
TGTGCCAGCAGCTTGAGTCCAGGGGGACGGTCACCCCTCCACTTT
CASSLSPGGRSPLHF
>.|.|TRBJ1-6|13|TRBV12-3/TRBV12-4
TGTGCCAGCACTCGTTGGGGGGATTCACCCCTCCACTTT
CASTRWGDSPLHF
>.|TRBD1|TRBJ1-1|15|TRBV3-1/TRBV3-2
TGTGCCAGCAGCCACACCGGGACAGGGGGCACTGAAGCTTTCTTT
CASSHTGTGGTEAFF
>.|.|TRBJ2-7|15|TRBV6-1
TGTGCCAGCAGTGAAGACCGGGGGTTCGCCTACGAGCAGTACTTC
CASSEDRGFAYEQYF
>.|TRBD1|TRBJ1-2|13|TRBV7-2
TGTGCCAGCAGCTTCTCGACAGGGGGGGGCTACACCTTC
CASSFSTGGGYTF
>.|.|TRBJ1-2|15|TRBV6-5
TGTGCCAGCAGTCGGAACAGGGCTTGGAGCTATGGCTACACCTTC
CASSRNRAWSYGYTF
>.|TRBD1|TRBJ2-3|15|TRBV5-5
TGTGCCAGCAGCCGGAGGACAGGGGTCACAGATACGCAGTATTTT
CASSRRTGVTDTQYF
>.|.|TRBJ2-5|16|TRBV19
TGTGCCAGTAGTATAGGTGGACAGAGACTTCAAGAGACCCAGTACTTC
CASSIGGQRLQETQYF
>.|.|TRBJ2-7|13|TRBV5-6
TGTGCCAGCAGCTCGACATTCTCCTACGAGCAGTACTTC
CASSSTFSYEQYF
>.|TRBD1|TRBJ2-1|15|TRBV27
TGTGCCAGCAGTATCGACAGGGTCTCCTACAATGAGCAGTTCTTC
CASSIDRVSYNEQFF
>.|.|TRBJ2-3|13|TRBV6-5
TGTGCCAGCAACGGAGGAGGCACAGATACGCAGTATTTT
CASNGGGTDTQYF
>.|.|TRBJ2-2|16|TRBV7-6
TGTGCCAGCAGCCCAACGCTCAGTGGTAACACCGGGGAGCTGTTTTTT
CASSPTLSGNTGELFF
>few|TRBD1|TRBJ1-3|16|TRBV27
TGTGCCAGCAGCCAGTACAGGGGTAAGGTAAGAAACACCATATATTTT
CASSQYRGKVRNTIYF
>.|TRBD1|TRBJ2-7|15|TRBV18
TGTGCCAGCTCACGAGGACAGGACCTAACCTACGAGCAGTACTTC
CASSRGQDLTYEQYF
>.|TRBD1|TRBJ2-1|15|TRBV5-1
TGCGCCAGCAGCCTCGGACAGGAGGCCTACAATGAGCAGTTCTTC
CASSLGQEAYNEQFF
>once|.|TRBJ1-2|14|TRBV7-9
TGTGCCAGCAGCTTACGCGTCAGGGGTAATGGCTACACCTTC
CASSLRVRGNGYTF
>.|.|TRBJ2-5|11|TRBV10-2
TGCGCCAGCAGCCTAGGGGAGGCCCAGTACTTC
CASSLGEAQYF
>few|.|TRBJ2-2|15|TRBV6-5
TGTGCCAGCAGTTACGGACAGAAGAACACCGGGGAGCTGTTTTTT
CASSYGQKNTGELFF
>.|.|TRBJ1-1|14|TRBV18
TGTGCCAGCTCACCAGGACATTGGAACACTGAAGCTTTCTTT
CASSPGHWNTEAFF